This is a list of T cell receptor beta chains from one sample in a study of T cell repertoires in cytomegalovirus infection. MiXCR, run by TCRdb on the reads, gives a single entry per CDR3 protein. The sample includes some 220,000 distinct CDR3 sequences, 5% to 8.5% of them seen just once. Sequencing was performed on PBMCs. The receptor source for this set is a human donor in good health (CMV status not recorded). Some clones in this sample may be carry-over from other donors' samples. CDR3s include the opening cysteine and the closing phenylalanine or tryptophan. D genes are given only for firm matches. Expanded clones get a size class; other rows say once, few or many, or leave the size out.

D,V,J,size,DNA,CDR3
.,TRBV20-1,TRBJ1-5,many,TGCAGTGCTAGTAAGGGGGGATGGGGCCGGCAGCCCCAGCATTTT,CSASKGGWGRQPQHF
.,TRBV27,TRBJ1-6,many,TGTGCCAGCAGAGTACGGGACCTCAATAATTCACCCCTCCACTTT,CASRVRDLNNSPLHF
TRBD1,TRBV20-1,TRBJ1-1,.,TGCAGTGCTAGAGTGGCAGGGGGAAGGGCTGAAGCTTTCTTT,CSARVAGGRAEAFF
.,TRBV11-2,TRBJ1-1,many,TGTGCCAGCAGCTTAGACGGACCGGAAACTGAAGCTTTCTTT,CASSLDGPETEAFF
.,TRBV27,TRBJ2-6,many,TGTGCCAGCAGTCCTAGGGGGGGCGGGGGAGGCGGGGCCAACGTCCTGACTTTC,CASSPRGGGGGGANVLTF
TRBD2,TRBV7-3,TRBJ2-1,many,TGTGCCAGCAGCTTACTAGCGGGGGCCTTTAGCTCCTACAATGAGCAGTTCTTC,CASSLLAGAFSSYNEQFF
TRBD2,TRBV11-2,TRBJ2-7,many,TGTGCCAGCAGCCTTCGGGGGACTAGCGGCTACGAGCAGTACTTC,CASSLRGTSGYEQYF
.,TRBV29-1,TRBJ1-2,many,TGCAGCGCGGAGGGGGGGGACGGCTACACCTTC,CSAEGGDGYTF
.,TRBV6-1,TRBJ2-3,many,TGTGCCAGCAGGGGGGACGCCACAGATACGCAGTATTTT,CASRGDATDTQYF
.,TRBV7-2,TRBJ2-4,many,TGTGCCAGCAGCCCTGGACAGCTACTAGCCAAAAACATTCAGTACTTC,CASSPGQLLAKNIQYF
.,TRBV29-1,TRBJ2-1,many,TGCAGCGTCTCCGGGACTCGGACCGAGCAGTTCTTC,CSVSGTRTEQFF
.,TRBV11-2,TRBJ2-7,many,TGTGCCAGCAGAAAGGGTTCGGCCTACGAGCAGTACTTC,CASRKGSAYEQYF
.,TRBV12-3/TRBV12-4,TRBJ1-5,many,TGTGCCAGCAGCGCCCCAGGATTTCAGCCCCAGCATTTT,CASSAPGFQPQHF
.,TRBV6-2/TRBV6-3,TRBJ2-7,many,TGTGCCAGCAGTTACGGGCGGGGGCTAACCTACGAGCAGTACTTC,CASSYGRGLTYEQYF
.,TRBV19,TRBJ1-1,.,TGTGCCAGTAGTATCTTAACGGATGGCACTGAAGCTTTCTTT,CASSILTDGTEAFF
TRBD2,TRBV9,TRBJ2-1,many,TGTGCCAGCAGCGTAGGGACTAGCGGGGGTGGTGAGCAGTTCTTC,CASSVGTSGGGEQFF
TRBD1,TRBV7-2,TRBJ2-3,many,TGTGCCAGCAGCTTCCGGGACAGGGGGCGTATAGATACGCAGTATTTT,CASSFRDRGRIDTQYF
.,TRBV28,TRBJ1-5,many,TGTGCCAGCAGTGGCGGGAATCAGCCCCAGCATTTT,CASSGGNQPQHF
.,TRBV20-1,TRBJ2-3,.,TGCAGTGCTACCCGTGGGAGCGGCACAGATACGCCGTATTTT,CSATRGSGTDTPYF
TRBD1,TRBV7-2,TRBJ1-3,many,TGTGCCAGCAGCTTAATTATCGTGGGACAGCTATCTGGAAACACCATATATTTT,CASSLIIVGQLSGNTIYF
.,TRBV20-1,TRBJ2-2,.,TGCAGTGCTAGAGATCCCCCGGGGACCGGGGAGCTGTTTTTT,CSARDPPGTGELFF
.,TRBV6-2/TRBV6-3,TRBJ2-3,many,TGTGCCAGCAGTTACTCGGTAGCGGCTCCTAGCACAGATACGCAGTATTTT,CASSYSVAAPSTDTQYF
.,TRBV20-1,TRBJ1-1,many,TGCAGTGCTAGGAACCGACGGAACACTGAAGCTTTCTTT,CSARNRRNTEAFF
.,TRBV7-2,TRBJ1-6,many,TGTGCCAGCAGCTTAGCCGCTATAAGCCCGACGAGCTCCTATAATTCACCCCTCCACTTT,CASSLAAISPTSSYNSPLHF
.,TRBV29-1,TRBJ2-7,.,TGCAGCGCTCCGGGAAGGGGGTCCGAGGGACGCTACGAGCAGTACTTC,CSAPGRGSEGRYEQYF
.,TRBV4-2,TRBJ1-1,many,TGTGCCAGCAGCCAAGTGACAGAGCGGAACACTGAAGCTTTCTTT,CASSQVTERNTEAFF
TRBD1,TRBV7-2,TRBJ1-1,many,TGTGCCAGCAGCCCTAGACAGGGAGACACTGAAGCTTTCTTT,CASSPRQGDTEAFF
TRBD2,TRBV11-2,TRBJ2-3,many,TGTGCCAGCAGCCGCACCCGGGGGGGGGCGGAGGCGTTGGATACGCAGTATTTT,CASSRTRGGAEALDTQYF
.,TRBV12-3/TRBV12-4,TRBJ2-7,many,TGTGCCAGCAGTTCGGACGGCTTCTCCTACGAGCAGTACTTC,CASSSDGFSYEQYF
.,TRBV25-1,TRBJ1-2,many,TGTGCCAGCAGTGAAGCGGGGGGAGACGGCTACACCTTC,CASSEAGGDGYTF
TRBD1,TRBV20-1,TRBJ1-1,few,TGCAGTGCTGGGGACAGTAACACTGAAGCTTTCTTT,CSAGDSNTEAFF
TRBD1,TRBV13,TRBJ1-2,many,TGTGCCAGCAGCCCGGGACAGGGGCTTGGCTACACCTTC,CASSPGQGLGYTF
.,TRBV25-1,TRBJ2-1,many,TGTGCCAGCAGTGAACTTGAGCAGTTCTTC,CASSELEQFF
.,TRBV20-1,TRBJ1-1,many,TGCAGTGCTAGAGATCGTATAGGTCCATTGGCTGAAGCTTTCTTT,CSARDRIGPLAEAFF
TRBD2,TRBV7-2,TRBJ2-1,many,TGTGCCAGCAGCTTCCACGGGGGGGGGAACAATGAGCAGTTCTTC,CASSFHGGGNNEQFF